This entry lists 10 T cell receptor beta chains sequenced from one sample in a study of T cells in Graves' hyperthyroidism and ophthalmopathy. RNA transcripts yielded amplified TCR beta CDR3 regions. The study used the HTBI primer set for a first-round RT-PCR of the TCR CDR3. A single record per CDR3 protein comes from TCRdb applying MiXCR to the multiplex PCR reads. The data show about 540,000 distinct CDR3 sequences, 35% to 55% seen once. Source material: peripheral blood or thyroid tissue (not recorded which). These receptors came from a woman aged 18-29 years with Graves' hyperthyroidism.

In nucleotides, the CDR3 is TGTGCCAGCAGCAGGGGGGACGAGAAAAACTATGGCTACACCTTC. This sequence encodes CASSRGDEKNYGYTF. The V call is TRBV7-6, the J call TRBJ1-2; weak D call: TRBD1 (6 bases). V was trimmed by 5 bases and J by 2 bases, leaving 15 bases between them. CDR1 and CDR2 (germline): SGHVS, FNYEAQ. The CDR3 loop spans 15 amino acids.

This clonotype has at least ten counts. The chain has TRBV19 and TRBJ1-2, with 7 bases identical to TRBD1. Per the germline V gene, CDR1 is LNHDA and CDR2 is SQIVND (reference sequence). J was trimmed by 5 bases and V by 2 bases; bases with no gene match: 14. This CDR3 is built from 17 residues. As DNA, the CDR3 is TGTGCCAGTAGTATAATAACCCCACAGGGGATGATTTATGGCTACACCTTC. This codes for CASSIITPQGMIYGYTF.

Comments on this clonotype: It may be a read error: a sequence one base away is much more abundant. The V gene is TRBV24-1, the J gene TRBJ2-2, with D perhaps matching TRBD2 (7 bases). The CDR3 is 18 amino acids. Germline values: CDR1 KGHDR, CDR2 SFDVKD. V shed 3 bases and J shed 3 bases, with 19 bases lying between them. CDR3 nucleotide sequence: TGTGCCACCAGTGATCCGCGTCGGGGGGCTATGGACACCGGGGAGCTGTTTTTT. This translates into CATSDPRRGAMDTGELFF.

The sample holds many counts of this clonotype. The V call is TRBV20-1, the J call TRBJ2-7, with D tentatively TRBD2 (6 bases). The V gene lost 5 bases and the J gene lost 7 bases, with 21 bases spanning the gap. Germline V gene data show CDR1 as DFQATT and CDR2 as SNEGSKA (reference sequence). CDR3 length equals 14 residues. CDR3 region: CSAGGGRGRGEQYF. CDR3 nucleotide sequence: TGCAGTGCTGGTGGGGGACGCGGTCGGGGGGAGCAGTACTTC.

CDR3 coding DNA: TGTGCCAGCAGCTTAGAATTGGCGGGACTAGCGGGGTTCTACGAGCAGTACTTC. Protein sequence: CASSLELAGLAGFYEQYF. The chain employs TRBV7-2 and TRBJ2-7; 13 nucleotides match TRBD2. Trimming at V came to 1 base and at J to 3 bases, leaving 9 bases not matched to a gene. Germline V gene sequence: CDR1 SGHTA, CDR2 FQGNSA. This CDR3 is built from 18 residues.

A few counts support this clonotype. The chain links TRBV3-1 to TRBJ2-2; the D gene is possibly TRBD2 (5 bases). Germline V CDR1 and CDR2: LGHDT, YNNKEL (reference sequence). This CDR3 spans 14 amino acids. Trimming took 3 bases from V and 7 from J, leaving 12 bases between them. The CDR3: CASSHLAEGGELFF. CDR3 nucleotide sequence: TGTGCCAGCAGCCATCTAGCCGAAGGCGGGGAGCTGTTTTTT.

This clonotype occurred many times. The chain uses TRBV2 and TRBJ2-2; possible D gene TRBD2, 6 bases. The V end lost 3 bases, the J end lost 6 bases, and 14 bases lay between the germline ends. Germline V gives CDR1 SNHLY, CDR2 FYNNEI. This CDR3 region has 15 residues. CDR3 coding DNA: TGTGCCAGCAGTGATAGCGGATTCTACCCCGGGGAGCTGTTTTTT. Amino acid sequence: CASSDSGFYPGELFF.

This clonotype occurred many times. J is TRBJ1-1 and V is TRBV20-1; TRBD1 agrees at 7 bases. Germline V gene lookup returns CDR1 DFQATT and CDR2 SNEGSKA (reference sequence). The CDR3 has 15 amino acids. V lost 5 bases and J lost 2; bases outside the gene matches: 11. In nucleotides, the CDR3 is TGCAGTGCTGCTGGGGAGGGGGCGCTTAACACTGAAGCTTTCTTT. As protein: CSAAGEGALNTEAFF.

This chain's CDR3 is CSARGQNNQPQHF. CDR3 in DNA: TGCAGTGCTAGGGGACAGAACAATCAGCCCCAGCATTTT. This chain joins TRBV20-1 and TRBJ1-5; 7 nucleotides match TRBD1. The germline CDR1 and CDR2 sequences are DFQATT and SNEGSKA (reference sequence). The V segment lost 3 bases and the J segment 3 bases; nucleotides outside the gene matches: 2. The CDR3 totals 13 residues.

This clonotype was counted only a few times. The chain joins TRBV6-2 or TRBV6-3 to TRBJ2-2; tentative D call: TRBD2 (6 bases). Trimming shortened V by 8 bases and J by 3 bases, and 13 bases separated the two germline ends. The CDR3 has 14 residues. Germline V gene data show CDR1 as MNHEY and CDR2 as SVGEGT. This CDR3 reads CASAGGSDTGELFF. The DNA of the CDR3 is TGTGCCAGCGCCGGGGGTTCAGACACCGGGGAGCTGTTTTTT.